This T cell receptor (beta chain) was captured by sequencing in a study of blood T cell repertoires in COVID-19. As for the study in general: Sites in the United States, Italy and Spain provided acute and convalescent COVID-19 samples. T cells, B-cell-depleted T cells, or PBMCs supplied cDNA or gDNA.

After removal of 3 bases from V and 7 bases from J, the junction contained 13 bases not matched to a gene. The CDR3 loop spans 15 amino acids. CDR1 is DFQATT, CDR2 SNEGSKA, per germline (reference sequence). Authors' analysis steps: Scientists estimated how many nucleated cells there were by amplifying reference gene primers. The repertoire was sequenced with immunoSEQ multiplex PCR; TCRdb's copy has only in-frame clones and lacks some. That table furnishes V, J and clone size, whereas the DNA furnished D and trimming. The sample records 250,000 to 300,000 clones, approximately 90% being singletons. What was sequenced was peripheral blood. This clonotype originated in a woman in her thirties with active or convalescent COVID-19. The rearrangement links TRBV20-1 to TRBJ1-2; 8 bases line up with TRBD1. The CDR3 DNA reads as TGCAGTGCTAGTATCGCAGGGGGCCCCAAGGTTGGCTACACCTTC. Translating gives CSASIAGGPKVGYTF.